The TCR beta chain under discussion was sequenced for a study of Tregs in tolerant kidney transplant recipients (dated by TCRdb to between 2018 and 2021). About the study as a whole: Transplants used related donors with nonmyeloablative bone marrow transplantation; mixed chimerism was transient in the human trials. The study used TCRbeta sequencing to identify donor-specific regulatory T cells before combined kidney and bone marrow transplantation, then tracked those cells after transplant.

Comments on this clone: The antigen it recognizes is unknown. No base quality values were provided; no much bigger clone lies one nucleotide off.

The time point tag for this specimen amounts to: blood sample drawn before combined kidney and bone marrow transplant. Unstimulated Tregs (CD4+CD25+CD127-), CD4+ non-Tregs (CD4+CD25-), CD4 and CD8 cells were FACS-sorted from thawed PBMCs. Several combined kidney and bone marrow transplant recipients from the ITN036ST trial were included as patients, and samples were available only from these trial subjects. Healthy control blood was processed to PBMCs by Ficoll density gradient and cryopreserved, and patient PBMCs were collected before and after transplant. Reading from cysteine to phenylalanine, the CDR3 counts 16 amino acids. The CDR3 DNA has 48 bases and is translated from base 1. Per the germline V gene, ENHRY is the CDR1 and SYGVKD is the CDR2. Trimming takes 8 bases off V and 6 bases off J; junction bases not matched to a gene: 12. For TCRbeta CDR3 sequencing, genomic DNA from the sorted cells was extracted using the QIAGEN DNeasy Blood and Tissue Kit. High-throughput TCRbeta CDR3 sequencing, which included PCR amplification with bias correction and internal controls, was done commercially through immunoSEQ. As for the authors' bioinformatics: Unique productive TCRbeta sequences were defined by CDR3 nucleotide sequence where primers matched, otherwise by CDR3 amino acid sequence with Vbeta and Jbeta genes. As a correction for sorting error, sequences shared between sorted populations at a frequency ratio of 2:1 or less were discarded, and the remaining shared sequences were assigned to the higher population. A sequence was defined as donor-reactive if the sequence was expanded at least 5-fold in CFSE-low cells compared with unstimulated cells and had a frequency of at least 0.01% in CFSE-low cells. Jensen-Shannon divergence, calculated on the top 100 TCRbeta sequences ranked by frequency, was used to quantify repertoire divergence. For any sample with multiple sequencing runs, sorting error was corrected in each run separately before the runs were pooled. Imported from immuneACCESS, the table was reduced by TCRdb to in-frame sequences with V and J called. These copies leave out some clones; in studies compared against another copy, an unresolved V gene accounts for under half, and the cause of the remainder is not known. V, J and clone size derive from that table, while D and trimming were established from the DNA sequence. The sample data list about 100,000 clones, and around 87% of these were observed just once. The leading ten clones occupy approximately 0.34% of the sample.

General conclusions and limits of the study: Expanding Tregs with activated donor B cells appeared to identify the most biologically relevant and donor-specific TCRbeta repertoire. For some patients, the PCR primers changed as time went on, which meant samples from those patients could not be compared with one another at the nucleotide level. The study was constrained by small patient numbers, and validation of the findings is required in larger populations and under other immunosuppression protocols. Although technical replication error seemed to be minimal, the question of biological reproducibility was not addressed directly. Donor-specific Treg expansion was found to exceed global Treg expansion in tolerant patients, suggesting antigen-driven rather than nonspecific expansion.

This chain joins TRBV10-3 to TRBJ1-6, and 8 junctional nucleotides match TRBD1. This sequence originates from a human donor who received a combined kidney and bone marrow transplant. The input for sequencing was CD4+ T cells from blood, taken before the transplant. The DNA is TGTGCCATCGGGCAGGGGGCACACTTACCTAATTCACCCCTCCACTTT. This codes for CAIGQGAHLPNSPLHF.